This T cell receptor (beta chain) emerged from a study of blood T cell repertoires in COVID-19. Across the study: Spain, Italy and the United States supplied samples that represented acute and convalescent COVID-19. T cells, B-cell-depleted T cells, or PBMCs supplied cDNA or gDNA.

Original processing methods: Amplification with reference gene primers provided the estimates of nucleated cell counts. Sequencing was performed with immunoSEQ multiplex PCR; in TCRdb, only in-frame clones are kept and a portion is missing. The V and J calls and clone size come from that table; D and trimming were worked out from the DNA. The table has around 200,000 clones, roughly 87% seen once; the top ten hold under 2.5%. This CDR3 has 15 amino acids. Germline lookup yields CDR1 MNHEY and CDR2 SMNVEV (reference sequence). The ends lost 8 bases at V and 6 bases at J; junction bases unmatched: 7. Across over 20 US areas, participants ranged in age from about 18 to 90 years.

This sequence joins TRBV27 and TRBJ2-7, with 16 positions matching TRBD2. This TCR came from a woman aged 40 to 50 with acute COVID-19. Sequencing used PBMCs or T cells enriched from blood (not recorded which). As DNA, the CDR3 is TGTGCCAGCGGGACCGGGACTAGCGGGAGGGGCGAGCAGTACTTC. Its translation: CASGTGTSGRGEQYF.